This T cell receptor (beta chain) comes out of a study of naive and memory T cell subsets. Study findings and constraints: Especially in CD8 cells, naive repertoires contained a few larger clonotypes, possibly CD45RA-re-expressing memory cells.

This clonotype appeared a few times. Its target is unknown. Trimming cost V 2 bases and J 4 bases; bases outside gene matches: 11. The V gene's germline CDR1 is LGHDT and CDR2 YNNKEL (reference sequence). The CDR3 extends over 16 amino acids. Both TRBC1 and TRBC2 were covered by a beta constant-region primer of two equimolar oligonucleotides. Four rounds of PCR amplified the ligated cDNA using nested alpha and beta constant-region primers plus SP2. TCRdb recomputed calls from the UMI-ligation and nested PCR reads with MiXCR, one row per CDR3 protein. The sample holds 90,000 to 120,000 distinct CDR3 sequences, approximately 14% seen once.

The chain carries TRBV3-1 and TRBJ2-7; 7 positions match TRBD2. The receptor was derived from a human donor in good health. The sample taken for sequencing was naive CD8+ T cells from blood. CDR3 nucleotide sequence: TGTGCCAGCAGCCAAAGCCGGGAGGACCTTAGGTACGAGCAGTACTTC. Amino acid sequence: CASSQSREDLRYEQYF.